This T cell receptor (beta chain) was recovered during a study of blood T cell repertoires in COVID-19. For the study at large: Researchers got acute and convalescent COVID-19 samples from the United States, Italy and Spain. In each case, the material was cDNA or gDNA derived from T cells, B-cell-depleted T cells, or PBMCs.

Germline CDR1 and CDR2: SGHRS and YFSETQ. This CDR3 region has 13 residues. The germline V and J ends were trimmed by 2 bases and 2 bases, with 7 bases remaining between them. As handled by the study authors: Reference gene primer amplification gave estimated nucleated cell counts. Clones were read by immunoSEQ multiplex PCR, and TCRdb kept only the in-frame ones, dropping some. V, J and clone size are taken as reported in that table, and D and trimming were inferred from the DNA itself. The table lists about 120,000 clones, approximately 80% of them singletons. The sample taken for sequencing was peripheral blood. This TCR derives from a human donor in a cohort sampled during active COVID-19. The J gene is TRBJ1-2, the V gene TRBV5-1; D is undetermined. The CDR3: CASSFTENYGYTF. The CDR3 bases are TGCGCCAGCAGCTTTACAGAGAACTATGGCTACACCTTC.